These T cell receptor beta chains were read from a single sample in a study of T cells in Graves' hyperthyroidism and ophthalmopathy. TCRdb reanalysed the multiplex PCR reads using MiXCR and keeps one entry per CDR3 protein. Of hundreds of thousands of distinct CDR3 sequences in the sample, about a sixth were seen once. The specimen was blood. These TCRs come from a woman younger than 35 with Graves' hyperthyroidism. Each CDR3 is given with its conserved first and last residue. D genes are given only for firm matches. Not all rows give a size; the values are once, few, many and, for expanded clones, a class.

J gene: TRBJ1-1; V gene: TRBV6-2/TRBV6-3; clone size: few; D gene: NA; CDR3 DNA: TGTGCCAGCAGTTCCCACCAGGGGAGCGGGAACACTGAAGCTTTCTTT; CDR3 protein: CASSSHQGSGNTEAFF
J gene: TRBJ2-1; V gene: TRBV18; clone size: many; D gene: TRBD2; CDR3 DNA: TGTGCCAGCTCATCTAGCGGGGGGTACAATGAGCAGTTCTTC; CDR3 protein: CASSSSGGYNEQFF
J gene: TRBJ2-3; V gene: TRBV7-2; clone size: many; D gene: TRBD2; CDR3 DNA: TGTGCCAGCAGCTTAGATGGGGGAGGGGCAAAGACGCAGTATTTT; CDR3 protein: CASSLDGGGAKTQYF
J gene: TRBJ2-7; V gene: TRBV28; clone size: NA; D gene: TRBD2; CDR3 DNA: TGTGCCAGCAGTTTTCCGACTAGCAGCTACGAGCAGTACTTC; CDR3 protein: CASSFPTSSYEQYF
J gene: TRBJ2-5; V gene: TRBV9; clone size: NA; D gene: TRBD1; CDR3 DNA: TGTGCCAGCAGCGTCAGGGGACAGAACCGACAAGAGACCCAGTACTTC; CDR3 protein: CASSVRGQNRQETQYF
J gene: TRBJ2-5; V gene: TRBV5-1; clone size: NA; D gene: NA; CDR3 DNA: TGCGCCAGCAGCTTGGCGGGCCAAGAGACCCCGTACTTC; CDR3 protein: CASSLAGQETPYF
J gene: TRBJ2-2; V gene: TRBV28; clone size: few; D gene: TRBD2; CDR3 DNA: TGTGCCAGCAGAGGACTAGCGGGAGGGCCCGGGGAGCTGTTTTTT; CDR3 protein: CASRGLAGGPGELFF
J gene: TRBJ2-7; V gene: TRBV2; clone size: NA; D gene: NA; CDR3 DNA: TGTGCCACCGACAGGTTTTCCTACGAGCAGTACTTC; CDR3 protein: CATDRFSYEQYF
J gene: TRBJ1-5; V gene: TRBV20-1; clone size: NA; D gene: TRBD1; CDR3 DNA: TGCAGTGCTAGAGGAGTGACAGGGTTTCAGCCCCAGCATTTT; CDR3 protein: CSARGVTGFQPQHF
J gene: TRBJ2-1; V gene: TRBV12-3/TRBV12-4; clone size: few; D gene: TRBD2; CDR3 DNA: TGTGCCAGCACCACCCTAGCGGGGGGGCCTAATGAGCAGTTCTTC; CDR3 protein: CASTTLAGGPNEQFF
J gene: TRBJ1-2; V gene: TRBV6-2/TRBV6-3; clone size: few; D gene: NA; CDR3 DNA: TGTGCCAGCAGTTACTCGGCGGGGTTTCATGGCTACACCTTC; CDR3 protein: CASSYSAGFHGYTF
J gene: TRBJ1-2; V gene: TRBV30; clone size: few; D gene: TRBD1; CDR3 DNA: TGTGCCTGGAGAAACAGGGGATTAGGCTACACCTTC; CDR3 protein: CAWRNRGLGYTF
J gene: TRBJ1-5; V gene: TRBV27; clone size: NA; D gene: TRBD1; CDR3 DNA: TGTGCCAGCAGTCAGGGGGACGCCAATCAGCCCCAGCATTTT; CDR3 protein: CASSQGDANQPQHF
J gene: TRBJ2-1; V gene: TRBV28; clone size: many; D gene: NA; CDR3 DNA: TGTGCCAGCAGTTTAGAGGGGGAAATCGGGAGTCTCTCCTACAATGAGCAGTTCTTC; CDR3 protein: CASSLEGEIGSLSYNEQFF
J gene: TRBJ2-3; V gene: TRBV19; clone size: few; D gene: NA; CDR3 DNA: TGTGCCAGTAGTCCCAGTAGGGCCACCAGCACAGATACGCAGTATTTT; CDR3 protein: CASSPSRATSTDTQYF
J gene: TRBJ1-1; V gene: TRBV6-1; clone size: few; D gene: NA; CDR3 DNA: TGTGCCAGCACCTACGGTTGGAACACTGAAGCTTTCTTT; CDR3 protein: CASTYGWNTEAFF
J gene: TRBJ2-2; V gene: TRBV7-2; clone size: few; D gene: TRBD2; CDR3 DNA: TGTGCCAGCAGCTTACGAGGGACTAGCGGGGGCGGGGAGCTGTTTTTT; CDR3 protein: CASSLRGTSGGGELFF
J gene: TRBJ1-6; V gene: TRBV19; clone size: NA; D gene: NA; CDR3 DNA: TGTGCCAGTTCCGCTAGGACAGCCCATAATTCACCCCTCCACTTT; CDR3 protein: CASSARTAHNSPLHF
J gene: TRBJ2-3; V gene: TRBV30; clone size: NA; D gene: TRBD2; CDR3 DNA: TGTTCCGGGACTAGCGGGAGCACAGATACGCAGTATTTT; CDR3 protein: CSGTSGSTDTQYF
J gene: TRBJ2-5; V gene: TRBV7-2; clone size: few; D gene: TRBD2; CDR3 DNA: TGTGCCAGCAGCTTAGTTCCAGCGGGGGCCGGGGAGACCCAGTACTTC; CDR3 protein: CASSLVPAGAGETQYF
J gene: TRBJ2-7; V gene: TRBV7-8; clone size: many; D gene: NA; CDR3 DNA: TGTGCCAGCAGCTTAGAACGGAACTCCTACGAGCAGTACTTC; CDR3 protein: CASSLERNSYEQYF
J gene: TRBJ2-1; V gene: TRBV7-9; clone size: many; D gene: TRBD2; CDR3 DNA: TGTGCCAGCAGCTTAGATCCTAGCGGGGGATCTAATGAGCAGTTCTTC; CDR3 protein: CASSLDPSGGSNEQFF
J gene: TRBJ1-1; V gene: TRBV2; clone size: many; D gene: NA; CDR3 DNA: TGTGCCAGCAGTGAACGGCCCATGAACACTGAAGCTTTCTTT; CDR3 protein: CASSERPMNTEAFF
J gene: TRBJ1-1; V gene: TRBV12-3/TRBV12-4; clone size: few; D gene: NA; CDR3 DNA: TGTGCCAGCAGTTTGGACACTTGGGTTTTTGGGTTCACTGAAGCTTTCTTT; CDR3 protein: CASSLDTWVFGFTEAFF
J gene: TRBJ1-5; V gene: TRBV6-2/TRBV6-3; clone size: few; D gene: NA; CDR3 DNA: TGTGCCAGCAGCACGGACAGACCCAGGAATAGCAATCAGCCCCAGCATTTT; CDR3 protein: CASSTDRPRNSNQPQHF
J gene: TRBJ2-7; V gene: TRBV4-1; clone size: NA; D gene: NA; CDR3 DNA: TGCGCCAGCAGCCAAGATCCGCTACAGGCTTCCTACGAGCAGTACTTC; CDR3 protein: CASSQDPLQASYEQYF
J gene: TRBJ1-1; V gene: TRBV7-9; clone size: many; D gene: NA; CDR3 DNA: TGTGCCAGCAGCCAGGGCTTCGGCACTGAAGCTTTCTTT; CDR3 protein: CASSQGFGTEAFF